The 10 T cell receptor beta chains presented below share a single source sample, sequenced in a study of blood T cell dynamics during melanoma immunotherapy. Time point of the sample: week 3, after first cycle of checkpoint inhibitor. Here immunoSEQ multiplex PCR was the method, and the copy in TCRdb shows in-frame clones only, minus some. The table includes 15,000 or so clones, around nine tenths detected once. The sequencing used blood, collected from a patient treated with checkpoint blockade. The source is a human donor with melanoma.

The chain has TRBV30 and TRBJ2-5; D is ambiguous. The J call is uncertain, as TRBJ2-7 better fits the DNA end. This CDR3 spans 12 amino acids. The V gene's germline CDR1 is GTSNPN and CDR2 SVGIG (reference sequence). CDR3 coding DNA: TGTGCCTGGAGGCGCTTTAGTCCCGAGCAGTACTTC. It codes for CAWRRFSPEQYF.

This rearrangement joins TRBV10-3 to TRBJ1-2, with D unclear. The CDR3 is made up of 16 amino acids. The V gene's germline CDR1 is ENHRY and CDR2 SYGVKD. Deletions cut 4 bases from V and 2 bases from J, with 17 bases between. The CDR3 sequence: CAISASSIDSNYGYTF. CDR3 coding DNA: TGTGCCATCAGTGCCAGCTCCATTGACTCGAACTATGGCTACACCTTC.

The chain recombines TRBV4-3 with TRBJ2-7; D ambiguous. Trimming removed 0 bases at V and 1 base at J, with 7 bases between. Germline CDR1 reads LGHNA; CDR2 reads YSLEER. CDR3 length: 14 amino acids. The CDR3 loop is CASSQDALSYEQYF. DNA of the CDR3: TGCGCCAGCAGCCAAGATGCCCTATCCTACGAGCAGTACTTC.

The table lists this clone with a count of one. The V gene is TRBV28, the J gene TRBJ2-7, with D possibly being TRBD2 (5 bases). V lost 4 bases and J lost 3, with 13 bases in between. Germline V gene data show CDR1 as MDHEN and CDR2 as SYDVKM. The CDR3 is made up of 14 amino acids. The CDR3 spells CASSSPGVNYEQYF. The CDR3 nucleotides are TGTGCCAGCAGTTCACCCGGGGTTAACTACGAGCAGTACTTC.

The rearrangement uses TRBV27 and TRBJ2-4; 11 bases fit TRBD1. The V and J ends lost 2 bases and 5 bases, in that order; junction bases with no gene match: 5. This CDR3 has 16 amino acids. Germline loops: CDR1 MNHEY, CDR2 SMNVEV (reference sequence). CDR3 amino acids: CASSLGGQGAQNIQYF. Here the CDR3 DNA reads TGTGCCAGCAGTTTAGGTGGACAGGGGGCTCAAAACATTCAGTACTTC.

The rearrangement uses TRBV19 and TRBJ2-2; 10 nucleotides agree with TRBD2. Looked up from germline, CDR1 is LNHDA and CDR2 is SQIVND (reference sequence). Trimming cost V 5 bases and J 7 bases; bases outside gene matches: 16. The CDR3 spans 18 residues. Here the CDR3 reads CASSPRYGTSVEGGELFF. Here the CDR3 DNA reads TGTGCCAGTAGTCCTCGCTACGGGACTAGCGTGGAGGGCGGGGAGCTGTTTTTT.

V is TRBV4-2 and J is TRBJ1-6; 8 bases align to TRBD1. The V segment lost 4 bases and the J segment 15 bases; nucleotides outside the gene matches: 11. Germline CDR1 and CDR2: LGHNA and YNFKEQ. CDR3 length: 14 residues. CDR3 loop: CASSPRDRQLGLHF. Here the CDR3 DNA reads TGTGCCAGCAGCCCCCGGGACAGGCAACTCGGCCTCCACTTT.

The V gene is TRBV7-8, the J gene TRBJ1-4; 10 positions match TRBD1. Germline V gene sequence: CDR1 SGHVS, CDR2 FQNEAQ. With 4 bases clipped from V and 7 bases from J, the junction kept 3 bases outside the gene matches. This CDR3 has 14 residues. DNA for the CDR3: TGTGCCAGCAGCTACCGACAGGGGGCTGAAAAACTGTTTTTT. Its translation is CASSYRQGAEKLFF.

To note about this clone: The sample carries other DNA sequences with the same CDR3. The chain uses TRBV7-8 and TRBJ2-5; D ambiguous. Germline values: CDR1 SGHVS, CDR2 FQNEAQ. This CDR3 has 15 residues. The ends were cut back, 9 bases at V and 7 bases at J, with 24 bases in the middle. The CDR3 spells CASGLSRSFFGTQYF. CDR3 coding DNA: TGTGCCAGTGGGCTGAGCCGATCCTTTTTTGGGACCCAGTACTTC. Combining the CDR3 with reference TRBV7-8 and TRBJ2-5 gives the whole variable domain GAGVSQSPRYKVAKRGQDVALRCDPISGHVSLFWYQQALGQGPEFLTYFQNEAQLDKSGLPSDRFFAERPEGSVSTLKIQRTQQEDSAVYLCASGLSRSFFGTQYFGPGTRLLVL.

The rearrangement uses TRBV5-6 and TRBJ1-4; D gene unclear. CDR1 SGHDT and CDR2 YYEEEE come from the germline V gene. The CDR3 is made up of 14 amino acids. V was clipped by 0 bases and J by 7 bases, with 10 bases between them. The CDR3, as DNA: TGTGCCAGCAGCTTGGCCGGGTTAACTGAAAAACTGTTTTTT. Its translation is CASSLAGLTEKLFF.